Listed here are 13 T cell receptor beta chains from one sample, sequenced in a study of regulatory T cells in long-lasting Graves disease. The TCR beta library used iRepertoire HTBI primers with Arm-PCR amplification of CDR3. TCRdb re-called the multiplex PCR reads with MiXCR, one entry per CDR3 protein. The table records a few hundred thousand distinct CDR3 sequences, about 12% of them present only once. Time point defined: newly diagnosed GD, antithyroid drugs for less than 3 months. The authors made the TCR library using RNA they extracted from PBMCs. This sample also appeared in a second study, on T cells in Graves' hyperthyroidism and ophthalmopathy.

The specimen was peripheral blood mononuclear cells (PBMCs), collected at new diagnosis, from a patient treated with antithyroid drugs. The receptors were sampled from a woman between 18 and 29 years old with Graves disease.

The V and J genes are TRBV7-2 and TRBJ1-2, with D perhaps matching TRBD1 (5 bases). Trimming removed 2 bases from V and 0 bases from J, with 10 bases in between. The germline gives CDR1 SGHTA, CDR2 FQGNSA. The CDR3 sequence is 15 residues long. As DNA, the CDR3 is TGTGCCAGCAGCTTAAGCGCAGGGCCTAACTATGGCTACACCTTC. Residues: CASSLSAGPNYGYTF.

The chain couples TRBV6-5 to TRBJ2-1, with D tentatively TRBD1 or TRBD2 (5 bases each). The CDR3 has 15 amino acids. From germline, CDR1 is MNHEY and CDR2 SVGAGI. V was pared by 0 bases and J by 5 bases, with 11 bases between. CDR3 DNA sequence: TGTGCCAGCAGTTACTCTAGAGGGGCTAACAATGAGCAGTTCTTC. Translated: CASSYSRGANNEQFF.

This clonotype showed up just a few times. CDR3 residues: CASSDATERVHNEQFF. The CDR3 nucleotides read TGTGCCAGCAGTGACGCGACAGAGAGAGTACACAATGAGCAGTTCTTC. J is TRBJ2-1 and V is TRBV6-4; D might be TRBD1 (5 bases). With 2 bases removed from V and 5 bases from J, the gap between germline ends came to 16 bases. Per germline, CDR1 MRHNA and CDR2 SNTAGT. The CDR3 runs to 16 residues.

Ten or more counts support this clonotype. This chain uses TRBV7-9 with TRBJ2-1, with a weak D call TRBD2 (5 bases). The CDR3 sequence is 15 residues long. V was trimmed by 5 bases and J by 7 bases, leaving 18 bases between them. The germline gives CDR1 SEHNR, CDR2 FQNEAQ (reference sequence). DNA of the CDR3: TGTGCCAGCAGCCCCGGCGGGCTCTTGAGTAATGAGCAGTTCTTC. This codes for CASSPGGLLSNEQFF.

The chain couples TRBV7-9 to TRBJ2-1, with D unresolved. The V end was cut by 7 bases, the J end by 8 bases, with 6 bases between. Germline loops: CDR1 SEHNR, CDR2 FQNEAQ (reference sequence). The CDR3 runs to 10 residues. The CDR3 spells CASTGDEQFF. CDR3 DNA: TGTGCCAGCACTGGGGATGAGCAGTTCTTC.

Many counts were recorded for this clonotype. The rearrangement uses TRBV20-1 and TRBJ2-2; D is ambiguous. The V end was cut by 3 bases, the J end by 7 bases, with 9 bases between. Germline-derived CDR1 and CDR2 are DFQATT and SNEGSKA (reference sequence). The CDR3 has 12 amino acids. The CDR3 DNA reads TGCAGTGCTAGGCGGATGGGCGGGGAGCTGTTTTTT. It translates to CSARRMGGELFF.

CDR3 DNA: TGTGCCAGCTCCCAAGGGGGAGGCGAGCAGTACTTC. Its protein is CASSQGGGEQYF. The V call is TRBV18, the J call TRBJ2-5; D possibly matches TRBD1 or TRBD2 (6 bases each). Near its end, the DNA agrees better with TRBJ2-7, so the J call may be wrong. Per germline, CDR1 KGHSH and CDR2 LQKENI. This CDR3 is 12 amino acids long.

This clonotype has at least ten counts. The V gene is TRBV10-3, the J gene TRBJ1-5; 9 bases agree with TRBD1. The CDR3 has 15 amino acids. J was trimmed by 5 bases and V by 0 bases; bases with no gene match: 2. CDR1 and CDR2 (germline): ENHRY, SYGVKD. In DNA, the CDR3 is TGTGCCATCAGTGAGTCGGGGACAGGGCATCAGCCCCAGCATTTT. Its protein is CAISESGTGHQPQHF.

The chain links TRBV7-2 to TRBJ1-5; unclear D gene. Trimming took off 3 bases at V and 3 bases at J, with 15 bases between the two ends. The CDR3 loop spans 16 amino acids. The germline V gene has CDR1 SGHTA and CDR2 FQGNSA. As DNA, the CDR3 is TGTGCCAGCAGCTTGAACTCCCGGTGGGACAATCAGCCCCAGCATTTT. Its protein is CASSLNSRWDNQPQHF.

A note on this clonotype: A single base is all that separates this from a far larger clone, so a read error is likely. This rearrangement joins TRBV7-9 to TRBJ2-1; TRBD1 matches at 8 bases. Germline lookup yields CDR1 SEHNR and CDR2 FQNEAQ (reference sequence). The CDR3 runs 14 residues. The chain's CDR3 is CTSSQDRVWNEQFF. CDR3 in DNA: TGTACCAGCAGCCAGGACAGGGTCTGGAATGAGCAGTTCTTC. Looking up the rest from reference TRBV7-9 and TRBJ2-1 gives the full variable domain: DTGVSQNPRHKITKRGQNVTFRCDPISEHNRLYWYRQTLGQGPEFLTYFQNEAQLEKSRLLSDRFSAERPKGSFSTLEIQRTEQGDSAMYLCTSSQDRVWNEQFFGPGTRLTVL.

This clonotype was observed at least ten times. The chain's CDR3 is CASSIAGAMGDQPQHF. In DNA, the CDR3 is TGTGCCAGTAGTATAGCCGGGGCTATGGGGGATCAGCCCCAGCATTTT. The rearrangement uses TRBV19 and TRBJ1-5, with D possibly TRBD1 on 5 matching bases. V lost 1 base, J lost 5 bases, and 15 bases lay in between. Germline V gene data show CDR1 as LNHDA and CDR2 as SQIVND (reference sequence). The CDR3 totals 16 residues.

This clonotype showed up many times. This sequence joins TRBV18 and TRBJ2-3, with unresolved D. This CDR3 comprises 14 residues. Germline lookup yields CDR1 KGHSH and CDR2 LQKENI. V lost 3 bases and J 0 bases, leaving 7 bases between the germline ends. CDR3 in amino acids: CASSPGSSTDTQYF. CDR3 in DNA: TGTGCCAGCTCACCGGGGTCGAGCACAGATACGCAGTATTTT.

The table lists this clonotype with many counts. V is TRBV6-5 and J is TRBJ1-5; possible D gene TRBD1, 5 bases. The V and J ends lost 0 bases and 0 bases respectively, with 18 bases between them. The CDR3 extends over 19 amino acids. The germline V gene has CDR1 MNHEY and CDR2 SVGAGI. The CDR3 is CASSYSQDIPLYSNQPQHF. CDR3 DNA sequence: TGTGCCAGCAGTTACTCCCAGGACATCCCATTATATAGCAATCAGCCCCAGCATTTT.